This TCR beta chain comes out of a study of Graves' ophthalmopathy and Graves' hyperthyroidism. Donors with ophthalmopathy: moderate-to-severe activity, CAS ≥3, NOSPECS ≥4, duration under 3 months. Amplified material comprised TCR beta CDR3 regions derived from RNA transcripts. Following a first-round RT-PCR that used HTBI primers, a second-round multiplex PCR was carried out. TCRdb redid the calling of the multiplex PCR reads with MiXCR, one entry per CDR3 protein. Of 170,000 or so distinct CDR3 sequences in the sample, 37% were seen once. This clonotype was seen repeatedly, ten times or more. CDR1 and CDR2 from the germline V gene are SGDLS and YYNGEE. The trim removed 3 bases at V and 8 bases at J, leaving 11 bases unmatched. The CDR3 contains 15 residues.

Sequencing was performed on peripheral blood. The chain uses TRBV9 and TRBJ1-5; TRBD1 matches 7 bases. The source of this sequence is a woman aged 40 to 55 with Graves' ophthalmopathy. The DNA for the CDR3 is TGTGCCAGCAGCGCCTCAGGGGGGGGGTGGGAGCCCCAGCATTTT. Translating it yields CASSASGGGWEPQHF.